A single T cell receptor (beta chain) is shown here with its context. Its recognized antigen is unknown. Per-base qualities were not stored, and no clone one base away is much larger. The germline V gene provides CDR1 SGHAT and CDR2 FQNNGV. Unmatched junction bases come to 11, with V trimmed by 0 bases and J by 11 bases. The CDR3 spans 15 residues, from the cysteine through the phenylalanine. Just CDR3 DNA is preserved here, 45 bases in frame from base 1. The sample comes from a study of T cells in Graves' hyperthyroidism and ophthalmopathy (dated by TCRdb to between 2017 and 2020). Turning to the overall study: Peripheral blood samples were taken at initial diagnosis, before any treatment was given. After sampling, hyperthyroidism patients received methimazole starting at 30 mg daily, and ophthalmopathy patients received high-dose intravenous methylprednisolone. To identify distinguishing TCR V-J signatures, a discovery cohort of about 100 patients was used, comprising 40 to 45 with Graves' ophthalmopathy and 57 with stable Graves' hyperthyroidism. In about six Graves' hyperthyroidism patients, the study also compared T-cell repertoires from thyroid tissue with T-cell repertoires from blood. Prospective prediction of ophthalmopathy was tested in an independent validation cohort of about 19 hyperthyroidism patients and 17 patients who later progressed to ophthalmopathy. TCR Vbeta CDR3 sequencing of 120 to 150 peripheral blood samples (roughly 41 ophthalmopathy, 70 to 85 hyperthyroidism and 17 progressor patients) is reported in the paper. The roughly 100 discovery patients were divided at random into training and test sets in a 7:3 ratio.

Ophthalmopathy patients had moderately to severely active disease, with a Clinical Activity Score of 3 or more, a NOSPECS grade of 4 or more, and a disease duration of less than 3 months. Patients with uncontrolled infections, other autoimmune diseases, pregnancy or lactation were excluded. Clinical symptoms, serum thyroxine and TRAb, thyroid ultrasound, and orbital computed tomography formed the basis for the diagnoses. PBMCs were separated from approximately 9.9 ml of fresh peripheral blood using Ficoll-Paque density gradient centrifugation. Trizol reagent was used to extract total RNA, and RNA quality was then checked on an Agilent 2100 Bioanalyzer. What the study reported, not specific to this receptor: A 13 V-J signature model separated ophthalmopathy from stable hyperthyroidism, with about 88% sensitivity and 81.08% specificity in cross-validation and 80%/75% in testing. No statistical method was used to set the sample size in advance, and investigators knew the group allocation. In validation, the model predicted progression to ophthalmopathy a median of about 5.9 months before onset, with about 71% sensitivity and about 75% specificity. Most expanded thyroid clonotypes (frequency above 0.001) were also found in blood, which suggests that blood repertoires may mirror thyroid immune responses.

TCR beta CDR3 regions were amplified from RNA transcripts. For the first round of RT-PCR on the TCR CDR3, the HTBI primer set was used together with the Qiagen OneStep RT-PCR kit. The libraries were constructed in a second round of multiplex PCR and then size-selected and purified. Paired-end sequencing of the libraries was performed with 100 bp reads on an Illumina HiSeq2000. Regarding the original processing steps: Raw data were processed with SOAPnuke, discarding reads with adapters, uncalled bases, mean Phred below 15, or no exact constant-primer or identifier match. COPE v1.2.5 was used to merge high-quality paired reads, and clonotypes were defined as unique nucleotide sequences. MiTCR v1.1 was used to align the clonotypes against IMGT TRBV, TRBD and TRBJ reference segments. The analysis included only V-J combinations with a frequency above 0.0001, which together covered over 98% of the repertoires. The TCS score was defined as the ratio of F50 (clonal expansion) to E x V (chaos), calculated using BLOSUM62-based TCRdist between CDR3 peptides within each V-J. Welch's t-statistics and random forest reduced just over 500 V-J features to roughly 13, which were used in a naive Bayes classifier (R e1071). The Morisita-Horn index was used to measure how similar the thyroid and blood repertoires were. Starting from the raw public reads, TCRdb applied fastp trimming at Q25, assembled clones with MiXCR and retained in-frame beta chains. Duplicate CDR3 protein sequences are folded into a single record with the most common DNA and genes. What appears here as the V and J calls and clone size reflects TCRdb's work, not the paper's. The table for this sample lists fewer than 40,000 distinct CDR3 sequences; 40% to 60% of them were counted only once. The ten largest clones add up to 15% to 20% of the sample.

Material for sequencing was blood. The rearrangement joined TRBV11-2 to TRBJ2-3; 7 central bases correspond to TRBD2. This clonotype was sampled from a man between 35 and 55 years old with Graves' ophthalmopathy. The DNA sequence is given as TGTGCCAGCAGCTTAGATCTGGGCCGCGGGAGTGAGCAGTATTTT. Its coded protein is CASSLDLGRGSEQYF.